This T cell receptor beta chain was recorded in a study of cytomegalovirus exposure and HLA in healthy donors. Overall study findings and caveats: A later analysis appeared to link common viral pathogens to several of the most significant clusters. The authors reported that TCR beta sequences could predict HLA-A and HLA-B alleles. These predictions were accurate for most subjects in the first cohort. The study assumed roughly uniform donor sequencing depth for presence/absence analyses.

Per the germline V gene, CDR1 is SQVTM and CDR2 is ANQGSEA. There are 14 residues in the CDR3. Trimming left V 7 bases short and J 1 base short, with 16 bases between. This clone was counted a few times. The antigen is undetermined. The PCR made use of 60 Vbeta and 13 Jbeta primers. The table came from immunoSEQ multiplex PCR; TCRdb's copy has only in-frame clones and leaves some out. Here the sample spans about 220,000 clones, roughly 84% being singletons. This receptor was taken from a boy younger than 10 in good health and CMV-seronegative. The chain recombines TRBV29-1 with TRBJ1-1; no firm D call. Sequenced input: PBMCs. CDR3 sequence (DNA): TGCAGCGGGATTCCAACAGATACGAACACTGAAGCTTTCTTT. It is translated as CSGIPTDTNTEAFF.